This TCR beta chain originates from a study of blood T cell repertoires in COVID-19. On the study more broadly: Spain, Italy and the United States supplied samples that represented acute and convalescent COVID-19.

Sequencing was performed with immunoSEQ multiplex PCR; in TCRdb, only in-frame clones are kept and a portion is missing. The table shows some 30,000 clones, with about 91% occurring only once. Germline V gene data show CDR1 as SGHKS and CDR2 as YYEKEE (reference sequence). CDR3 length equals 14 residues. Trimming removed 6 bases at V and 6 bases at J, with 16 bases between. The chain is built from TRBV5-5 and TRBJ2-1; D is ambiguous. The TCR comes from a woman in her 70s with active COVID-19. Input material: peripheral blood. In DNA form, the CDR3 reads TGTGCCAGCACATATACAGCTGGGTTCAATGAGCAGTTCTTC. It codes for CASTYTAGFNEQFF. Based on the CDR3 plus reference TRBV5-5 and TRBJ2-1, the full variable domain is DAGVTQSPTHLIKTRGQQVTLRCSPISGHKSVSWYQQVLGQGPQFIFQYYEKEERGRGNFPDRFSARQFPNYSSELNVNALLLGDSALYLCASTYTAGFNEQFFGPGTRLTVL.